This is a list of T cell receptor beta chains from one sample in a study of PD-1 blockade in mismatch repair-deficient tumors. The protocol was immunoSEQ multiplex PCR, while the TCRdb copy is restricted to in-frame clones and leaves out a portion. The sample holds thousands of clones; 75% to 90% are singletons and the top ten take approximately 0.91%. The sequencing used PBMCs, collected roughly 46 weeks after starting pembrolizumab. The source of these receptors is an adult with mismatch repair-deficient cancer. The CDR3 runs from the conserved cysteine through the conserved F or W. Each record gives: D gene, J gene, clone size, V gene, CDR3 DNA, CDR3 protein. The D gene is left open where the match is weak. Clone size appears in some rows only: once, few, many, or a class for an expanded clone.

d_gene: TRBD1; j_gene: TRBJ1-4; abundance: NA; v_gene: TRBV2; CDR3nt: TGTGCCAGCAGTGGACCAGGGGGACGGGAAAAACTGTTTTTT; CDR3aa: CASSGPGGREKLFF
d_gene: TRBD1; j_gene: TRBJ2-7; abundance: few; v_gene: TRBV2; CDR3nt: TGTGCCAGCATTCCGCGGGACAGGGATATCTACGAGCAGTACTTC; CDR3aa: CASIPRDRDIYEQYF
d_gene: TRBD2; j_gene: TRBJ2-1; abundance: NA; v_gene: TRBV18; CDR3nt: TGTGCCAGCTCACCAAGGACTAGCGAGTACAATGAGCAGTTCTTC; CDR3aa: CASSPRTSEYNEQFF
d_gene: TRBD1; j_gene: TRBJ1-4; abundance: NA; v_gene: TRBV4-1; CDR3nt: TGCGCCAGCAGCCATCCAACAGGGGGCACTAATGAAAAACTGTTTTTT; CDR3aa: CASSHPTGGTNEKLFF
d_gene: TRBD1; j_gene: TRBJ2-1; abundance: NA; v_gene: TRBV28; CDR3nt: TGTGCCAGCAGCCGACAGGGGTTCGCCTACAATGAGCAGTTCTTC; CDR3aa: CASSRQGFAYNEQFF
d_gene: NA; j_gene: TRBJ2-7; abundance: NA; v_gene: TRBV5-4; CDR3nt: TGTGCCAGCAGCGAGAAGGTAAGGGGCGAGCAGTACTTC; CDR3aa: CASSEKVRGEQYF
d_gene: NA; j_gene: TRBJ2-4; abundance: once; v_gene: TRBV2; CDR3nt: TGTGCCAGCAGCGAAGACCTAATTTCCTCCTATCAGTACTTC; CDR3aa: CASSEDLISSYQYF
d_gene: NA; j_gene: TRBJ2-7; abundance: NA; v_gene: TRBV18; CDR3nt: TGTGCCAGCTCACCAGACAGAAGTTCGGCAGAGCAGTACTTC; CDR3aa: CASSPDRSSAEQYF
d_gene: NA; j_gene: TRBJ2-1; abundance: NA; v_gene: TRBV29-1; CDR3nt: TGCAGCGTGGGGGGGTTTACAGGGTTTTCCTACAATGAGCAGTTCTTC; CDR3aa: CSVGGFTGFSYNEQFF
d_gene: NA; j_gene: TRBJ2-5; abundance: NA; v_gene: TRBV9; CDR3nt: TGTGCCAGCAGCGTAGAGCCTAGGGGGGGGGAAGAGACCCAGTACTTC; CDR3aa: CASSVEPRGGEETQYF
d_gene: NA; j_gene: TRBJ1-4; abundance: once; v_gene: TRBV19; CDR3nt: TGTGCCAGTAGTATATTGGCAAGTCTTAATGAAAAACTGTTTTTT; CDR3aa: CASSILASLNEKLFF
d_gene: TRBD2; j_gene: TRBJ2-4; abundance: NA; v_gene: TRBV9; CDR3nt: TGTGCCAGCAGCCCGGGACTAGCGGAAAGAAACATTCAGTACTTC; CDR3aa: CASSPGLAERNIQYF
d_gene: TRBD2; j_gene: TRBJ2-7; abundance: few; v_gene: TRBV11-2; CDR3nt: TGTGCCAGCAGCCCCCACGGGAGCGGGACCTCCTACGAGCAGTACTTC; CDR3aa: CASSPHGSGTSYEQYF
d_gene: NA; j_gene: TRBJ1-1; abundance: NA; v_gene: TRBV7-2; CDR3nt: TGTGCCAGCAGCTCGCCGGGATCGCGTGAAGCTTTCTTT; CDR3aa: CASSSPGSREAFF
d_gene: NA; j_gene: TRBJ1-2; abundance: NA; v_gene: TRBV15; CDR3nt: TGTGCCACGGGTGGTTGGGGCAATAGGAACTATGGCTACACCTTC; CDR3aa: CATGGWGNRNYGYTF
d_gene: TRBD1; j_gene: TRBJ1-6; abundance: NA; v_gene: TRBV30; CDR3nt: TGTGCCTGGAGTCGGACAGGGGGTTCACCCCTCCACTTT; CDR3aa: CAWSRTGGSPLHF
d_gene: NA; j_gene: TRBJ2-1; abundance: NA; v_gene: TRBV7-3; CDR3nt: TGTGCCAGCAGCTTAGCGGTCTACAATGAGCAGTTCTTC; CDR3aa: CASSLAVYNEQFF
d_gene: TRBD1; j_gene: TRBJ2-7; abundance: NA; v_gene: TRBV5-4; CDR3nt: TGTGCCAGCAGTAGGGACAGGGGTAACTACGAGCAGTACTTC; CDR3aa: CASSRDRGNYEQYF
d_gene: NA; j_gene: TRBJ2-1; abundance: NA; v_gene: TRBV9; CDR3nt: TGTGCCAGCAGCGTAGGGAGATGGGTTTACAATGAGCAGTTCTTC; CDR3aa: CASSVGRWVYNEQFF
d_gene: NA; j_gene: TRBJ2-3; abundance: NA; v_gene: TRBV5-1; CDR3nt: TGCGCCAGCAGCTTGGCGCCCGGGACAGATACGCAGTATTTT; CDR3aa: CASSLAPGTDTQYF
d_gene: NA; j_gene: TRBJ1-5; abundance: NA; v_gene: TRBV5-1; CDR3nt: TGCGCCAGCAGCTTCAACGGGGGCAATCAGCCCCAGCATTTT; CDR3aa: CASSFNGGNQPQHF
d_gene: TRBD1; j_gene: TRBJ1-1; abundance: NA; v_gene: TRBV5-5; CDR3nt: TGTGCCAGCAGGTTACAGGGGGCGATCACTGAAGCTTTCTTT; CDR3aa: CASRLQGAITEAFF
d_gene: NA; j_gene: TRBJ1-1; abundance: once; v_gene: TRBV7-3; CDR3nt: TGTGCCAGCAGCTTAACCCCGGGGGTGAGCACTGAAGCTTTCTTT; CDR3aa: CASSLTPGVSTEAFF
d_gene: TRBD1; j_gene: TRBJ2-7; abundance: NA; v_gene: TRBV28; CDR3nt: TGTGCCAGCACCAGGGACAGGGTTTCCTACGAGCAGTACTTC; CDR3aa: CASTRDRVSYEQYF
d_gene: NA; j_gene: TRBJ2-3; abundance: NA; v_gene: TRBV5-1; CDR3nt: TGCGCCAGCAGCCTCCCCCCGACAGATACGCAGTATTTT; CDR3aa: CASSLPPTDTQYF
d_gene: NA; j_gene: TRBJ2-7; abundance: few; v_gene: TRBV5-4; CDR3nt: TGTGCCAGCAGCCATGGCGGCTCCCCCTACGAGCAGTACTTC; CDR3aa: CASSHGGSPYEQYF
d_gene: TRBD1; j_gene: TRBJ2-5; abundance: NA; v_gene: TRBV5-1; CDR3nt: TGCGCCAGCAGCTTGTTGACAGGGGGTGGAGAGACCCAGTACTTC; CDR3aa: CASSLLTGGGETQYF
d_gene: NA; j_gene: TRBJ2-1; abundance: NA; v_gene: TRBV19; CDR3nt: TGTGCCAGTAGTATATGGGCTAGCCATGAGCAGTTCTTC; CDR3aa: CASSIWASHEQFF
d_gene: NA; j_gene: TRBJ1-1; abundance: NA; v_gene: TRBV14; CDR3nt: TGTGCCAGCAGCCAAGATTATGGAGTCACTGAAGCTTTCTTT; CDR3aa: CASSQDYGVTEAFF
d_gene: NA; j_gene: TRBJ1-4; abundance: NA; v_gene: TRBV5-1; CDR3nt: TGCGCCAGCAGCTTGGGTCTCCAGGGATGGACTAATGAAAAACTGTTTTTT; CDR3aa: CASSLGLQGWTNEKLFF
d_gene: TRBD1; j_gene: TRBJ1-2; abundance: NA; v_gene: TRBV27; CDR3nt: TGTGCCAGCAGTCCCGGGAGGGGGCGGATCGGCTACACCTTC; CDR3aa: CASSPGRGRIGYTF
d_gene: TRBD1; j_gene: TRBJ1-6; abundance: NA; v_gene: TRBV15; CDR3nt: TGTGCCACCAGCAGAGACCCGACAGGGAATTCACCCCTCCACTTT; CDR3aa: CATSRDPTGNSPLHF
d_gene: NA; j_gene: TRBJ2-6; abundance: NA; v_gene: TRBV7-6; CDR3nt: TGTGCCAGCAGGCCCAGGGGGGCTAGCTCTGGGGCCAACGTCCTGACTTTC; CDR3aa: CASRPRGASSGANVLTF
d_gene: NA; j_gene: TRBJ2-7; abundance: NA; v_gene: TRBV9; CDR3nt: TGTGCCAGCAGCGTAGACCCAGGGGGACTAGTCTACGAGCAGTACTTC; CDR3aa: CASSVDPGGLVYEQYF
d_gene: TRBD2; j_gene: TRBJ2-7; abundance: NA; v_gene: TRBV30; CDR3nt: TGTGCCTGGAGTGTTAAGTACCTCAGGACTAGCGGGAGTGAACGATACTACGAGCAGTACTTC; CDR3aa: CAWSVKYLRTSGSERYYEQYF
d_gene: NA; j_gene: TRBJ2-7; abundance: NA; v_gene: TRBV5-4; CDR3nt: TGTGCCAGCAGCTTGGGGGCCGTAACGTACGAGCAGTACTTC; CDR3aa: CASSLGAVTYEQYF
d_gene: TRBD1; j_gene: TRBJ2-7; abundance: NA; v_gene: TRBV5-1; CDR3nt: TGCGCCAGCTCACAGGGGGGAACCTACGAGCAGTACTTC; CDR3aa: CASSQGGTYEQYF
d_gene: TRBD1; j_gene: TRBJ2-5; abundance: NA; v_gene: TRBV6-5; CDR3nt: TGTGCCAGCAGTTACACACAGGGGGAAGAGACCCAGTACTTC; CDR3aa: CASSYTQGEETQYF
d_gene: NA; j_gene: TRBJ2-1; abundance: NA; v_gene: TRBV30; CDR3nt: TGTGCCTGGAGTGACCCAACAGGGGAGCAGTTCTTC; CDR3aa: CAWSDPTGEQFF
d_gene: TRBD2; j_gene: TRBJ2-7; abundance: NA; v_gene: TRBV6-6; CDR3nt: TGTGCCAGCAGACGAGACACGGGACTAGCCATTTACGAGCAGTACTTC; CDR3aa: CASRRDTGLAIYEQYF
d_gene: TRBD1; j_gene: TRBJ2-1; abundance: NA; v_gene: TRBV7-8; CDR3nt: TGTGCCAGCAGCTCGGGACAGGGAGGTTACAATGAGCAGTTCTTC; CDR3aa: CASSSGQGGYNEQFF
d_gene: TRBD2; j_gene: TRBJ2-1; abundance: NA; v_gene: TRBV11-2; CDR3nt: TGTGCCAGCAGCTCCGTCAGGGCTAGCGGGAGGGTCGATGAGCAGTTCTTC; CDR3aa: CASSSVRASGRVDEQFF
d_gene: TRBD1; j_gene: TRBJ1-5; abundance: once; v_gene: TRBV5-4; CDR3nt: TGTGCCAGCAGCTACGGACAGGGGGCCCCTAGCAATCAGCCCCAGCATTTT; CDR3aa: CASSYGQGAPSNQPQHF
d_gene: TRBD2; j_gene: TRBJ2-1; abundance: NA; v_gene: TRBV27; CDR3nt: TGTGCCAGCAGTGATTGGACTAGCAGGCCCTACAATGAGCAGTTCTTC; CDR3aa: CASSDWTSRPYNEQFF